What follows are 9 T cell receptor beta chains derived from one specimen sequenced in a study of CD8 T cells in ankylosing spondylitis. TCRdb ran MiXCR on the 5' RACE reads and lists one entry per CDR3 protein. The table records under 850,000 distinct CDR3 sequences, under 20% of them present only once. Notes on the study in general: Among TCR beta sequences, a motif of fewer than 10 highly homologous variants appeared characteristic of ankylosing spondylitis blood.

Antigen specificity for these receptors is unknown. The sample was blood, either unsorted or a sorted T cell fraction (not recorded which). These receptors were collected from a male donor with ankylosing spondylitis.

J is TRBJ2-1 and V is TRBV5-6; 7 bases line up with TRBD2. J was trimmed by 7 bases and V by 0 bases; bases with no gene match: 7. Looked up from germline, CDR1 is SGHDT and CDR2 is YYEEEE. The CDR3 spans 15 residues. This CDR3 reads CASSLARGSKNEQFF. The CDR3 DNA reads TGTGCCAGCAGCTTGGCTCGCGGGAGTAAGAATGAGCAGTTCTTC.

The rearrangement joins TRBV6-5 to TRBJ2-5; D uncertain. This CDR3 is 12 amino acids long. V shed 6 bases and J shed 5 bases, with 10 bases lying between them. The germline V gene encodes CDR1 MNHEY and CDR2 SVGAGI. CDR3 region: CASRDLGETQYF. As DNA, the CDR3 is TGTGCCAGCAGGGACCTCGGGGAGACCCAGTACTTC.

This chain connects TRBV5-1 to TRBJ2-5; D unresolved. Trimming cost V 0 bases and J 5 bases, with 11 bases left between them. The germline V gene has CDR1 SGHRS and CDR2 YFSETQ. This CDR3 spans 14 amino acids. In nucleotides, the CDR3 is TGCGCCAGCAGCTTGGGTCCTTCAAAGGAGACCCAGTACTTC. Amino acid sequence: CASSLGPSKETQYF.

This clonotype has more than one count but fewer than ten. The genes are TRBV7-3 and TRBJ2-2; no clear D gene. This CDR3 comprises 13 residues. Germline lookup yields CDR1 SGHTA and CDR2 FQGTGA. Trimming removed 5 bases at V and 7 bases at J, with 11 bases between. The CDR3 DNA sequence: TGTGCCAGCAGCAAAACAGTGAACGGGGAGCTGTTTTTT. Encoded protein: CASSKTVNGELFF.

The chain couples TRBV3-1 to TRBJ1-6; no reliable D call. In germline, CDR1 is LGHDT, CDR2 YNNKEL (reference sequence). This CDR3 spans 14 amino acids. V gave up 4 bases and J gave up 6 bases, with 10 bases separating them. The CDR3 loop is CASSPSRGNSPLHF. For the CDR3, the DNA is TGTGCCAGCAGCCCGTCCCGGGGTAATTCACCCCTCCACTTT.

The chain has TRBV5-1 and TRBJ2-2; D is possibly TRBD2 (7 bases). The germline V and J ends were trimmed by 1 base and 2 bases, with 15 bases remaining between them. This CDR3 is 17 amino acids long. From germline, CDR1 is SGHRS and CDR2 YFSETQ. DNA for the CDR3: TGCGCCAGCAGCTTGTCGTCCCGGGGGGCTAACACCGGGGAGCTGTTTTTT. Protein sequence: CASSLSSRGANTGELFF.

The chain employs TRBV6-1 and TRBJ1-5; TRBD1 matches 7 bases. CDR3 length: 15 residues. J gave up 3 bases and V 5 bases, and 7 bases lay outside the gene matches. CDR1 and CDR2 (germline): MNHNS, SASEGT. CDR3 protein: CASSPRDSLNQPQHF. The CDR3 DNA follows: TGTGCCAGCAGTCCCCGGGACAGCCTCAATCAGCCCCAGCATTTT.

The chain couples TRBV7-2 to TRBJ2-5; D uncertain. Germline CDR1 and CDR2: SGHTA and FQGNSA. This CDR3 is 14 amino acids long. V dropped 1 base and J dropped 0 bases, with 6 bases sitting between them. The CDR3 DNA follows: TGTGCCAGCAGCTTAGTAAGCGACCAAGAGACCCAGTACTTC. Its protein product is CASSLVSDQETQYF.

This clonotype was counted a few times. The V call is TRBV5-1, the J call TRBJ2-5; D may be TRBD1 (6 bases). Trimming removed 5 bases from V and 3 bases from J, with 14 bases in between. This CDR3 spans 14 amino acids. Germline CDR1 is SGHRS and CDR2 is YFSETQ. The CDR3 region has the DNA TGCGCCAGCAGGCGCGATACAGGGAAAGAGACCCAGTACTTC. Encoded protein: CASRRDTGKETQYF.